This TCR beta chain was captured by sequencing in a study of T-cell reconstitution after alpha-beta-depleted transplantation in children. V was pared by 10 bases and J by 3 bases, with 12 bases between. The CDR3 has 13 residues. Germline assignment: CDR1 KGHDR and CDR2 SFDVKD. Researchers prepared the TCRbeta library using unique molecular identifiers, the study reports. TCRdb re-called the PCR reads through MiXCR, storing one row per CDR3 protein. The profile shows approximately 510,000 distinct CDR3 sequences, around 17% of them singletons. Here the sequenced sample was PBMCs from the stem cell graft donor, taken from the stem cell graft. The source is a human donor who donated a stem cell graft to a child with acute lymphoblastic leukemia. This chain uses TRBV24-1 with TRBJ1-5, with D tentatively TRBD1 (5 bases). CDR3 in amino acids: CATSGGANQPQHF. DNA for the CDR3: TGTGCCACTTCGGGAGGGGCCAATCAGCCCCAGCATTTT.